Presented here are 26 T cell receptor beta chains from one specimen sequenced in a study of monozygotic twins with inflammatory bowel disease. TCRdb re-analyzed the 5' RACE reads; it lists each CDR3 protein once, without DNA. The sample data list 400,000 to 500,000 distinct CDR3 sequences. The sample comprised blood. These receptors were obtained from a human donor with ulcerative colitis or Crohn's disease, or a healthy co-twin of an affected twin (not recorded which).

The J gene is TRBJ2-7, the V gene TRBV3-1; TCRdb's D call of TRBD2 is untestable without DNA. The CDR3 loop spans 14 amino acids. The germline CDR1 and CDR2 sequences are LGHDT and YNNKEL (reference sequence). The CDR3 reads CASDKGGGTYEQYF.

The gene calls are TRBV20-1 and TRBJ1-2; TCRdb's D call of TRBD1 is untestable without DNA. The CDR3 spans 15 residues. Germline V gene data show CDR1 as DFQATT and CDR2 as SNEGSKA (reference sequence). The CDR3 sequence is CSASRNPGTGATYTF.

The chain links TRBV11-3 to TRBJ1-1. This CDR3 spans 16 amino acids. The V gene's germline CDR1 is SGHNT and CDR2 YENEEA. CDR3: CASSLTSGTPNTEAFF.

The chain uses TRBV5-1 and TRBJ1-2; absent DNA, TCRdb's TRBD1 call cannot be checked. Germline V CDR1 and CDR2: SGHRS, YFSETQ. This CDR3 comprises 17 residues. The CDR3 is CASSSSRDRGFGYGYTF.

The chain couples TRBV29-1 to TRBJ2-2; the D call from TCRdb, TRBD2, cannot be confirmed without DNA. The length of the CDR3 is 13 residues. Per germline, CDR1 SQVTM and CDR2 ANQGSEA. This CDR3 is CSVRSGSGGELFF.

The rearrangement links TRBV4-1 to TRBJ1-3; TCRdb's D call of TRBD1 is untestable without DNA. The CDR3 extends over 15 amino acids. The germline CDR1 and CDR2 sequences are MGHRA and YSYEKL. Here the CDR3 reads CASSQVPGNGNTIYF.

This chain connects TRBV12-3 or TRBV12-4 to TRBJ2-2. The length of the CDR3 is 14 residues. The CDR3 loop is CASSFFIPTGELFF.

The chain uses TRBV15 and TRBJ1-6; TCRdb calls TRBD1, which cannot be checked without DNA. In germline, CDR1 is LNHNV, CDR2 YYDKDF (reference sequence). The CDR3 spans 15 residues. The CDR3 is CATSGMGRADSPLHF. The variable domain in full, completed from reference TRBV15 and TRBJ1-6, reads DAMVIQNPRYQVTQFGKPVTLSCSQTLNHNVMYWYQQKSSQAPKLLFHYYDKDFNNEADTPDNFQSRRPNTSFCFLDIRSPGLGDTAMYLCATSGMGRADSPLHFGNGTRLTVT.

The J gene is TRBJ1-4, the V gene TRBV6-1. Germline V CDR1 and CDR2: MNHNS, SASEGT. CDR3 length: 13 residues. The CDR3 protein is CASRQGGHEKLFF.

The J gene is TRBJ2-7, the V gene TRBV20-1; the D gene TCRdb calls, TRBD1, cannot be checked with no DNA. The length of the CDR3 is 12 residues. The germline V gene has CDR1 DFQATT and CDR2 SNEGSKA (reference sequence). This CDR3 is CSSLLGVYEQYF.

This chain joins TRBV28 and TRBJ2-7; without DNA, the TCRdb call of TRBD1 cannot be checked. The CDR3 length is 16 residues. From germline, CDR1 is MDHEN and CDR2 SYDVKM. Here the CDR3 reads CASKTGTGGFLYEQYF.

V gene TRBV5-1 combines with J gene TRBJ1-4. The CDR3 is 14 amino acids. CDR1 is SGHRS, CDR2 YFSETQ, per germline. The CDR3 protein is CASSTGWGNEKLFF.

The chain has TRBV6-1 and TRBJ1-5. The CDR3 totals 15 residues. Germline loops: CDR1 MNHNS, CDR2 SASEGT. Here the CDR3 reads CASRVGSMGNQPQHF.

This chain links TRBV9 with TRBJ2-3; TCRdb lists TRBD1, though no DNA is available to test this call. The CDR3 extends over 15 amino acids. Germline values: CDR1 SGDLS, CDR2 YYNGEE. CDR3: CASSVVASPADTQYF.

The genes are TRBV20-1 and TRBJ2-3; the TRBD1 assignment by TCRdb is unverifiable without DNA. This CDR3 is 11 amino acids long. Germline CDR1 reads DFQATT; CDR2 reads SNEGSKA (reference sequence). The CDR3 is CSVGEGDTQYF.

The rearrangement links TRBV14 to TRBJ1-2. The CDR3 runs to 12 residues. Germline loops: CDR1 SGHDN, CDR2 FVKESK. The CDR3 reads CASSRIDSGYTF.

The V gene is TRBV5-5, the J gene TRBJ2-3; TCRdb proposes TRBD2, but this gene call is untestable without DNA. Germline loops: CDR1 SGHKS, CDR2 YYEKEE (reference sequence). This CDR3 has 15 residues. The CDR3 is CASSLKLAGADTQYF.

The chain employs TRBV5-5 and TRBJ2-7; the TCRdb D gene call, TRBD2, has no DNA to confirm it. The CDR3 has 15 residues. Germline V gives CDR1 SGHKS, CDR2 YYEKEE (reference sequence). Here the CDR3 reads CASSLSASASYEQYF.

The V gene is TRBV7-6, the J gene TRBJ2-5; TCRdb reports TRBD1, a call that lacks DNA to check it against. Per germline, CDR1 SGHVS and CDR2 FNYEAQ. The CDR3 length is 14 residues. CDR3 amino acids: CASSKTDRGETQYF.

The chain couples TRBV11-2 to TRBJ2-1; lacking DNA, the TRBD2 call made by TCRdb goes unchecked. The CDR3 has 19 amino acids. The germline gives CDR1 SGHAT, CDR2 FQNNGV. This chain's CDR3 is CASSSWGLADLRRDNEQFF. The complete variable domain, with remaining parts taken from reference TRBV11-2 and TRBJ2-1, reads EAGVAQSPRYKIIEKRQSVAFWCNPISGHATLYWYQQILGQGPKLLIQFQNNGVVDDSQLPKDRFSAERLKGVDSTLKIQPAKLEDSAVYLCASSSWGLADLRRDNEQFFGPGTRLTVL.

The V gene is TRBV5-1, the J gene TRBJ1-1. Per the germline V gene, CDR1 is SGHRS and CDR2 is YFSETQ. CDR3 length: 14 residues. This CDR3 reads CASIGGAMNTEAFF.

The genes are TRBV11-2 and TRBJ1-1; the TCRdb D gene call, TRBD1, has no DNA to confirm it. The CDR3 is 15 amino acids. The V gene's germline CDR1 is SGHAT and CDR2 FQNNGV. This CDR3 is CASSPAQGEGTEAFF.

The J gene is TRBJ1-2, the V gene TRBV3-1. This CDR3 is 14 amino acids long. Germline CDR1 reads LGHDT; CDR2 reads YNNKEL (reference sequence). The chain's CDR3 is CASSLPGGPYGYTF.

The CDR3 sequence is CASSQGLAGDNEQFF. This chain joins TRBV7-9 and TRBJ2-1; the TCRdb call, TRBD2, lacks DNA for checking. The CDR3 covers 15 residues. From germline, CDR1 is SEHNR and CDR2 FQNEAQ (reference sequence).

This chain uses TRBV6-1 with TRBJ2-2; TCRdb returns TRBD1, unconfirmable since there is no DNA. Per the germline V gene, CDR1 is MNHNS and CDR2 is SASEGT. The CDR3 totals 17 residues. The CDR3 region is CASSRPLRQGTAGELFF.

This chain joins TRBV7-2 and TRBJ2-3; TCRdb's assignment of TRBD2 cannot be checked, as there is no DNA. The CDR3 sequence is 16 residues long. Looked up from germline, CDR1 is SGHTA and CDR2 is FQGNSA. The CDR3 sequence: CASSLGRASVKGTQYF.